This T cell receptor (beta chain) was recovered during a study of blood T cells in healthy people across ages. The CDR3 loop spans 15 amino acids. In germline, CDR1 is MDHEN, CDR2 SYDVKM. V lost 7 bases and J lost 2, with 15 bases in between. Whole-study findings and limits: Getting older went along with TCR beta diversity per million T cells dropping roughly linearly.

It was with a sample-barcoded 5' primer and a J-beta primer mix that a second PCR of about 7 to 12 cycles was run. Every cDNA was tagged by a template-switch adaptor with 12 random nucleotides. TCRdb called the 5' RACE reads again in MiXCR, with one record for every CDR3 protein. This table has roughly 930,000 distinct CDR3 sequences, 40% to 60% appearing once. Concerning this clonotype: Antigen unknown.

Donors were healthy Caucasian individuals from Russia aged roughly 6 to 95. Per sample, a minimum of 6.5 million PBMCs were isolated. Sequencing was done on a sample of blood. This TCR was sampled from a man aged 25 to 45 in good health. The chain uses TRBV28 and TRBJ1-5; TRBD1 might be the D (6 bases). CDR3 bases: TGTGCCAGCATCCCTGGGGGGGCGGGCAATCAGCCCCAGCATTTT. Translation gives CASIPGGAGNQPQHF. Using reference TRBV28 and TRBJ1-5 for the parts outside the CDR3, the full variable domain is DVKVTQSSRYLVKRTGEKVFLECVQDMDHENMFWYRQDPGLGLRLIYFSYDVKMKEKGDIPEGYSVSREKKERFSLILESASTNQTSMYLCASIPGGAGNQPQHFGDGTRLSIL.